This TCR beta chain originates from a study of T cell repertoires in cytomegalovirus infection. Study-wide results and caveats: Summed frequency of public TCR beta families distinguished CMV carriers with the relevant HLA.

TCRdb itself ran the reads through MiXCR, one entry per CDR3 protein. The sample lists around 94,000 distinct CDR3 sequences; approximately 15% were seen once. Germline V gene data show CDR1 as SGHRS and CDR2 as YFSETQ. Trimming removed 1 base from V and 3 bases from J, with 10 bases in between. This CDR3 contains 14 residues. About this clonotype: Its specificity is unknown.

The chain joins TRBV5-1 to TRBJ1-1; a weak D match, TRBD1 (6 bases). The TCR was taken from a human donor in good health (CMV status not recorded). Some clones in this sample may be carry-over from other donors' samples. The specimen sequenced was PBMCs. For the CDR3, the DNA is TGCGCCAGCAGCTTGAGGGGGGAGTACACTGAAGCTTTCTTT. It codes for CASSLRGEYTEAFF.